This TCR beta chain was obtained from a study of T-cell memory formation after mild COVID-19 (dated by TCRdb to 2020 to 2022). In the study overall: TCR sequence clusters from the two donors were found to be largely donor specific. In a couple of donors, T-cell clones that expanded and contracted after mild COVID-19 were tracked by sequencing TCRalpha and TCRbeta repertoires over time. Two young, previously healthy adult volunteers, one female and one male, were included in the cohort. Paper-wide results and their limitations: Balanced CD4/CD8 phenotypes were observed for clones contracting from day 15 to 85, whereas a bias towards CD4+ was observed for a second wave of clones expanding from day 15 to 37. Some responding clones were found in pre-infection memory, which suggests that pre-existing cross-reactive memory T cells took part in the SARS-CoV-2 response. Whether the second-wave clones peaking on day 37 were SARS-CoV-2 specific was not confirmed. Contracting CD4+ clones were found mainly in CM and EM memory subsets, while CD8+ clones were enriched in EMRA. Only a couple of mild cases were covered by the study, and larger cohorts that include severe cases with pre-infection samples were considered necessary.

Instrument used: Illumina NovaSeq 6000. Using 5'RACE with constant-segment primers, TCRalpha and TCRbeta cDNA libraries were constructed, with sample barcodes and unique molecular identifiers added in the process. RNA was extracted from every sample with Trizol reagent. Library amplification was performed in two PCR steps, and a second sample barcode and Illumina TruSeq adapters were introduced in the second step. Sequencing of the libraries was done on an Illumina NovaSeq, producing 2 x 150 bp paired-end reads. The published analysis was carried out like this. With migec v1.2.7, reads were demultiplexed and then collapsed into UMI-guided consensus sequences. Using mixcr v2.1.11, UMI consensuses were aligned to TRA and TRB V and J templates and then assembled into clonotypes. A clonotype was counted as expanded or contracted only if both edgeR and NoisET called the change significant, with noise models trained on biological replicates. For edgeR calls, a false discovery rate-adjusted p below 0.01 and a log2 fold-change threshold of 1 were applied. PCA with hierarchical clustering of max-normalized trajectories of the 1000 most abundant clonotypes was used as exploratory dynamics analysis. Each responding clone was given a CD4 or CD8 phenotype based on the CD4+ and CD8+ repertoires, which had been sequenced separately. Using fastp at Q25 and MiXCR, TCRdb reprocessed the public reads and kept productive beta chains. A single entry per CDR3 protein holds the most common genes and DNA from its merged rows. None of the V and J calls come from the authors' own analysis; TCRdb made them. The sample has roughly 200,000 distinct CDR3 sequences on record, roughly 17% of them singletons. The ten largest clonotypes hold approximately 2.2% of the sample.

The sample holds a few counts of this clonotype. The specificity of this receptor is unknown. No qualities accompany the bases; no much larger clone lies one base away. Ficoll-Paque density gradient centrifugation was used to isolate PBMCs. The receptor was isolated from an adult woman who had mild COVID-19 (a few samples of this study predate the infection). The sample titles of this study are shuffled in the database, so cell type and time point are left out; the donor was told from shared clones. The sequenced sample consisted of PBMCs or a T cell subset sorted from them (not recorded which).

At the DNA level, the sequence is TGTGCCACCAGCAGCCCCCGTGGGCGAAAGCAGTTCTTC. Translated, it reads CATSSPRGRKQFF. The sequence links TRBV15 to TRBJ2-1, with no confident D gene call. The germline V gene (reference sequence) gives CDR1 as LNHNV and CDR2 as YYDKDF. Spanning cysteine to phenylalanine, the CDR3 consists of 13 amino acids. Only CDR3 DNA remains: 39 bases, in frame from the first base. V and J are truncated by 3 bases and 11 bases respectively, leaving an intervening sequence of 14 bases.